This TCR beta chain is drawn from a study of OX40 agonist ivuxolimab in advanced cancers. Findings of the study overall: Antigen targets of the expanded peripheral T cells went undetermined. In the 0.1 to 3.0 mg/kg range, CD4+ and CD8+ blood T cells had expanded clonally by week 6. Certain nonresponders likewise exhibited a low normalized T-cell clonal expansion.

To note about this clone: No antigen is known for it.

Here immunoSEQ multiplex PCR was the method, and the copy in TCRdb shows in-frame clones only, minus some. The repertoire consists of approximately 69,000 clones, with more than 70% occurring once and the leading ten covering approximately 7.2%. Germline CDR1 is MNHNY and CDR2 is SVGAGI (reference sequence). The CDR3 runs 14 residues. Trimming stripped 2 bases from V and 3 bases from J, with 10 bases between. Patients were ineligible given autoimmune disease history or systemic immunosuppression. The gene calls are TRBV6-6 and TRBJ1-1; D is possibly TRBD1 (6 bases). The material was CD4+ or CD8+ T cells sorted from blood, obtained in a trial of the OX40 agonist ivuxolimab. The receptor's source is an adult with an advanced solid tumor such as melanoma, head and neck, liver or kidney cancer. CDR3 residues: CASSYAQGHTEAFF. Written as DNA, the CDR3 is TGTGCCAGCAGTTACGCGCAGGGGCACACTGAAGCTTTCTTT.